A selection of T cell receptor beta chains follows, all from one sample in a study of T cells after yellow fever vaccination. In TCRdb, the 5' RACE reads were re-called with MiXCR into one record per CDR3 protein. In the table there are about 230,000 distinct CDR3 sequences, approximately 6.3% of which are singletons. The sequencing used CD4+ T cells sorted from PBMCs, collected on the day of the yellow fever booster vaccination. The receptors shown here come from a man younger than 45 who received the YFV17D yellow fever vaccine. Each CDR3 is given with its conserved first and last residue. Fields, in order: V gene, J gene, CDR3 protein.

>TRBV9|TRBJ2-7
CASSPHGARDEQYF
>TRBV21-1|TRBJ2-5
CASSKAPGPETQYF
>TRBV20-1|TRBJ1-5
CSARSGTGDFDQPQHF
>TRBV20-1|TRBJ2-1
CSARQIPGTSGSISGDEQFF
>TRBV7-9|TRBJ1-3
CASSPEGRAVGNTIYF
>TRBV30|TRBJ1-1
CAWSPYRDTEAFF
>TRBV24-1|TRBJ2-5
CATAAGTSGRAGETQYF
>TRBV7-9|TRBJ2-1
CASSLDRTGPDKFF
>TRBV12-3/TRBV12-4|TRBJ2-7
CASSSRLAGGPSSYEQYF
>TRBV5-1|TRBJ2-7
CASSFTGGASNYEQYF
>TRBV15|TRBJ2-7
CATSRETQYEQYF
>TRBV18|TRBJ1-5
CASSTGTGGSNQPQHF
>TRBV27|TRBJ2-7
CASSLRRANYEQYF
>TRBV7-2|TRBJ2-1
CASSSALWTSGSNEQFF
>TRBV6-1|TRBJ1-6
CASSPYRTGNSPLHF
>TRBV18|TRBJ2-7
CASSPLIRDSPYEQYF
>TRBV14|TRBJ2-3
CASSPPGALTDTQYF
>TRBV20-1|TRBJ1-5
CSASKQGNNQPQHF
>TRBV5-1|TRBJ2-1
CASSAQTGTSGYNEQFF
>TRBV4-2|TRBJ2-5
CASSRTGRNSEETQYF
>TRBV18|TRBJ2-1
CASSTQGTMYNEQFF
>TRBV23-1|TRBJ2-1
CASSHASGPGCPSSYNEQFF
>TRBV14|TRBJ2-1
CASSQAGGPRWQFF
>TRBV5-1|TRBJ2-6
CASSLQGAAGANVLTF
>TRBV7-6|TRBJ2-5
CASSPPVGAGGQETQYF
>TRBV15|TRBJ2-5
CATSRSGTKETQYF
>TRBV7-2|TRBJ1-4
CASGPVGARGTKLFF
>TRBV19|TRBJ1-1
CASSIGTGVSTEAFF
>TRBV12-3/TRBV12-4|TRBJ2-7
CASSSGTGVSYEQYF
>TRBV2|TRBJ2-7
CASSEVNEQYF
>TRBV6-2/TRBV6-3|TRBJ2-1
CASTPMGTAANEQFF
>TRBV5-1|TRBJ1-4
CASSFLGTPNEKLFF